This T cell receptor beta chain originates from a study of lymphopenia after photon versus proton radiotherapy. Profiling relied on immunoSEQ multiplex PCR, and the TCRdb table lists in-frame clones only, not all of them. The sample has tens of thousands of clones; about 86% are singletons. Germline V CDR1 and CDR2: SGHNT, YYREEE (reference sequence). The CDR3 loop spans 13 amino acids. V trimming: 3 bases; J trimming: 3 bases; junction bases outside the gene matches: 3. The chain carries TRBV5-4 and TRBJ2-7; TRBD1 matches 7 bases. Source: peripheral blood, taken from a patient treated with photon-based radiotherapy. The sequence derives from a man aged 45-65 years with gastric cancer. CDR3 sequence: CASSSWTGYEQYF. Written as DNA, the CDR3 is TGTGCCAGCAGCTCCTGGACAGGCTACGAGCAGTACTTC.